This passage covers 18 T cell receptor beta chains from one sample sequenced in a study of blood T cells in healthy people across ages. For the second PCR, which ran for about 7 to 11 cycles, a sample-barcoded 5' primer and a J-beta primer mix were used. One entry per CDR3 protein results from TCRdb running MiXCR on the 5' RACE reads. The table records nearly 800,000 distinct CDR3 sequences, 56% of them present only once. Material: blood. The receptors derive from a man in his forties in good health.

In this sample, this clonotype turned up once. The chain joins TRBV7-9 to TRBJ1-1; D is ambiguous. Germline V CDR1 and CDR2: SEHNR, FQNEAQ (reference sequence). CDR3 size: 13 residues. Between the trimmed V and J ends, which lost 2 bases and 8 bases, there was a span of 12 bases. CDR3 sequence (DNA): TGTGCCAGCAGCTTAAAGTTCCGGGGAGAAGCTTTCTTT. Translating gives CASSLKFRGEAFF.

This clonotype was observed a handful of times. The chain employs TRBV6-6 and TRBJ2-7; 8 positions agree with TRBD2. Germline CDR1 is MNHNY and CDR2 is SVGAGI (reference sequence). Trimming took 5 bases from V and 2 from J; bases not matched to a gene: 8. The CDR3 contains 15 residues. Here the CDR3 reads CASSGMDSGTYEQYF. In nucleotides, the CDR3 is TGTGCCAGCAGTGGCATGGATAGCGGGACCTACGAGCAGTACTTC.

This chain connects TRBV7-8 to TRBJ2-1, with D uncertain. Trimming took off 3 bases at V and 8 bases at J, with 20 bases between the two ends. From germline, CDR1 is SGHVS and CDR2 FQNEAQ. The CDR3 contains 16 residues. CDR3 residues: CASSLPSDPICDEQFF. In DNA form, the CDR3 reads TGTGCCAGCAGCTTGCCATCTGACCCGATTTGTGATGAGCAGTTCTTC.

The J gene is TRBJ1-4, the V gene TRBV15, with TRBD1 identical over 7 bases. The CDR3 is 15 residues long. Looked up from germline, CDR1 is LNHNV and CDR2 is YYDKDF (reference sequence). The J segment lost 0 bases and the V segment lost 5 bases, leaving 3 bases of the junction unmatched. CDR3 bases: TGTGCCACCAGCGGTACAGGGGCAACTAATGAAAAACTGTTTTTT. This gives the protein CATSGTGATNEKLFF.

The CDR3 coding sequence is TGTGCCAGCAGTTTACGGGGACGGCCCCAGCATTTT. Encoded protein: CASSLRGRPQHF. The rearrangement uses TRBV12-3 or TRBV12-4 and TRBJ1-5; D possibly corresponds to TRBD1 (5 bases). The V end lost 2 bases, the J end lost 9 bases, and 8 bases lay between the germline ends. This CDR3 region has 12 residues.

V usage is TRBV20-1 and J usage is TRBJ2-3; the match to TRBD2 covers 10 bases. CDR1 and CDR2 (germline): DFQATT, SNEGSKA (reference sequence). The CDR3 covers 17 residues. J gave up 4 bases and V 3 bases, and 13 bases lay outside the gene matches. Here the CDR3 reads CSARALAGLEDPDTQYF. The CDR3 region has the DNA TGCAGTGCTAGGGCACTAGCGGGATTAGAAGACCCAGATACGCAGTATTTT.

The gene calls are TRBV14 and TRBJ2-5, with 10 bases lining up with TRBD1. The CDR3 has 16 amino acids. V dropped 4 bases and J dropped 0; count of bases not matched to a gene: 5. CDR1 and CDR2 (germline): SGHDN, FVKESK. DNA for the CDR3: TGTGCCAGCAGCCCCTTGGACAGGGGGTACCAAGAGACCCAGTACTTC. Translation gives CASSPLDRGYQETQYF.

The chain carries TRBV6-6 and TRBJ2-7; 9 nucleotides align to TRBD1. The V and J ends lost 4 bases and 6 bases, in that order; junction bases with no gene match: 13. The germline V gene has CDR1 MNHNY and CDR2 SVGAGI (reference sequence). The CDR3 sequence is 16 residues long. The CDR3 is CASSSIDRGLSPEQYF. The CDR3, as DNA: TGTGCCAGCAGTTCTATAGACAGGGGGTTGTCCCCCGAGCAGTACTTC.

The genes are TRBV20-1 and TRBJ2-7; the match to TRBD2 covers 7 bases. Germline V CDR1 and CDR2: DFQATT, SNEGSKA (reference sequence). The CDR3 contains 18 residues. The trim removed 0 bases at V and 7 bases at J, leaving 21 bases unmatched. The CDR3 is CSARDPLSASGYYNEQYF. CDR3 bases: TGCAGTGCTAGAGACCCCCTTTCGGCTAGCGGATATTACAATGAGCAGTACTTC.

The CDR3 here is CASSLPREGLFNEQFF. In DNA, the CDR3 is TGTGCCAGCAGCCTCCCGCGGGAGGGCCTTTTCAATGAGCAGTTCTTC. The chain uses TRBV3-1 and TRBJ2-1; the match to TRBD2 covers 9 bases. The germline gives CDR1 LGHDT, CDR2 YNNKEL (reference sequence). V shed 4 bases, J shed 6 bases, and the junction held 10 bases outside the gene matches. The CDR3 consists of 16 residues.

J is TRBJ1-1 and V is TRBV12-3 or TRBV12-4; D is possibly TRBD1 (5 bases). This CDR3 region has 15 residues. The germline V and J ends were trimmed by 6 bases and 4 bases, with 18 bases remaining between them. The CDR3 nucleotides are TGTGCCAGCAGCCCCCGAGCTGGGGGGGGCACTGAAGCTTTCTTT. It yields the protein CASSPRAGGGTEAFF.

Turning to this clonotype: Possible read error: a much larger clone is one base away. The rearrangement uses TRBV12-3 or TRBV12-4 and TRBJ2-7; D call uncertain. This CDR3 region has 14 residues. The V gene lost 5 bases and the J gene lost 2 bases, with 13 bases spanning the gap. The CDR3 spells CASSPQESAYEQYF. The CDR3 DNA follows: TGTGCCAGCAGTCCCCAGGAGAGCGCCTACGAGCAGTACTTC.

This chain connects TRBV6-2 or TRBV6-3 to TRBJ1-2; D is unresolved. Germline lookup yields CDR1 MNHEY and CDR2 SVGEGT. CDR3 size: 18 residues. The V end was cut by 0 bases, the J end by 8 bases, with 25 bases between. CDR3 residues: CASSYSSLTRQSLYGYTF. The CDR3 nucleotides read TGTGCCAGCAGTTACTCGAGCTTGACTAGGCAGTCTCTATACGGCTACACCTTC.

This chain joins TRBV4-3 and TRBJ2-5, with D hard to call. Gene TRBJ2-7 matches the end of the DNA better, so the J call may be wrong. The germline CDR1 and CDR2 sequences are LGHNA and YSLEER. This CDR3 is built from 13 residues. The DNA for the CDR3 is TGCGCCAGCAGCCAACGGGTTAACTACGAGCAGTACTTC. This gives the protein CASSQRVNYEQYF.

This clonotype was seen a handful of times. V is TRBV3-1 and J is TRBJ1-2, with D tentatively TRBD1 (5 bases). This CDR3 contains 15 residues. V shed 1 base and J shed 2 bases, with 11 bases lying between them. The germline gives CDR1 LGHDT, CDR2 YNNKEL (reference sequence). CDR3 in DNA: TGTGCCAGCAGCCAAGGACCGGGACGGAACTATGGCTACACCTTC. Protein: CASSQGPGRNYGYTF.

The chain links TRBV7-2 to TRBJ2-7; TRBD2 aligns across 7 bases. The germline CDR1 and CDR2 sequences are SGHTA and FQGNSA. This CDR3 has 15 amino acids. The J segment lost 2 bases and the V segment lost 3 bases, leaving 7 bases of the junction unmatched. The CDR3 DNA reads TGTGCCAGCAGCTTCTCGGGGGGACCCGCCTACGAGCAGTACTTC. It encodes CASSFSGGPAYEQYF.

This chain joins TRBV9 and TRBJ2-3, with 13 bases fitting TRBD2. With 1 base clipped from V and 4 bases from J, the junction kept 9 bases outside the gene matches. The CDR3 consists of 18 residues. Germline CDR1 is SGDLS and CDR2 is YYNGEE. In DNA, the CDR3 is TGTGCCAGCAGCGTACAGACTGGGACTAGCGGGATCCCAGATACGCAGTATTTT. Residues: CASSVQTGTSGIPDTQYF.

The genes are TRBV7-9 and TRBJ2-7, with 7 bases aligning to TRBD1. Looked up from germline, CDR1 is SEHNR and CDR2 is FQNEAQ (reference sequence). This CDR3 region has 14 residues. Unmatched junction bases numbered 6, after V lost 5 bases and J lost 2 bases. DNA for the CDR3: TGTGCCAGCAGCCCCGGGGACAGACCCTACGAGCAGTACTTC. It encodes CASSPGDRPYEQYF.